A single sample gave rise to the 7 T cell receptor beta chains below, sequenced in a study of persistence of HIV-infected CD4 T cells. This was the immunoSEQ version 4 assay in survey mode. Generated by immunoSEQ multiplex PCR, the TCRdb table keeps only in-frame clones and is missing some. The table shows just under 65,000 clones, with approximately 75% occurring only once. The antigens for these receptors are not known. The stimulus was an HIV-1 Gag 15-mer peptide pool, 0.8 to 1 ug/peptide/mL. CD40L-negative CD69-negative CD45RO-high memory CD4+ T cells were sorted as populations depleted of antigen-responding cells. Sequenced material: CD4+ T cells sorted from PBMCs after approximately 19-hour stimulation, taken from a patient who received antiretroviral therapy. The receptors shown here come from an adult man with HIV who was CMV-seropositive.

The gene calls are TRBV9 and TRBJ1-2, with TRBD1 identical over 9 bases. With V trimmed by 3 bases and J by 7 bases, 7 bases remained unmatched. The CDR3 totals 14 residues. The V gene's germline CDR1 is SGDLS and CDR2 YYNGEE. In DNA, the CDR3 is TGTGCCAGCAGCGCAATGGGGACAGGGAGTGGCTACACCTTC. Amino acids: CASSAMGTGSGYTF.

This clone was found a few times. Other DNA sequences within the sample encode an identical CDR3. The chain recombines TRBV3-1 (or the pseudogene TRBV3-2) with TRBJ2-5; D might be TRBD2 (5 bases). The germline V gene has CDR1 LGHDT and CDR2 YNNKEL (reference sequence). Trimming shortened V by 5 bases and J by 2 bases, and 15 bases separated the two germline ends. This CDR3 is built from 15 residues. CDR3 in amino acids: CASSLSEGNQETQYF. CDR3 in DNA: TGTGCCAGCAGCTTATCCGAGGGAAATCAAGAGACCCAGTACTTC.

J is TRBJ1-2 and V is TRBV25-1; D call uncertain. Deletions cut 3 bases from V and 7 bases from J, with 15 bases between. The CDR3 totals 14 residues. The germline V gene has CDR1 MGHDK and CDR2 SYGVNS. The CDR3 DNA sequence: TGTGCCAGCAGTGATAGTGGGCCTTTGGCTGGCTACACCTTC. Protein sequence: CASSDSGPLAGYTF.

This chain links TRBV19 with TRBJ2-2, with a weak D call TRBD1 (6 bases). This CDR3 is built from 17 residues. V was clipped by 1 base and J by 0 bases, with 12 bases between them. The V gene's germline CDR1 is LNHDA and CDR2 SQIVND (reference sequence). CDR3 region: CASSIAGTMANTGELFF. In DNA form, the CDR3 reads TGTGCCAGTAGTATAGCAGGGACAATGGCGAACACCGGGGAGCTGTTTTTT.

The chain links TRBV5-1 to TRBJ1-4, with TRBD1 matching 9 bases. Losses at the gene ends were 4 bases for V and 8 bases for J; bases not matched to a gene: 12. The CDR3 extends over 16 amino acids. CDR1 SGHRS and CDR2 YFSETQ come from the germline V gene. The DNA for the CDR3 is TGCGCCAGCAGCAAGGGGACAGGGCCCGGCCGCGAAAAACTGTTTTTT. Translating gives CASSKGTGPGREKLFF.

V is TRBV2 and J is TRBJ1-2; D perhaps matches TRBD1 (5 bases). The germline V gene encodes CDR1 SNHLY and CDR2 FYNNEI. V was trimmed by 5 bases and J by 0 bases, leaving 13 bases between them. The CDR3 runs 15 residues. The CDR3 loop reads CASSRTDTANYGYTF. The CDR3 DNA reads as TGTGCCAGCAGTAGGACGGACACAGCTAACTATGGCTACACCTTC.

CDR3 in amino acids: CASSTGGAYEQYF. CDR3 DNA: TGTGCCAGTTCCACAGGGGGAGCCTACGAGCAGTACTTC. V gene TRBV19 combines with J gene TRBJ2-7; 8 bases are a match to TRBD1. Losses at the gene ends were 8 bases for V and 2 bases for J; bases not matched to a gene: 5. Germline V gene data show CDR1 as LNHDA and CDR2 as SQIVND (reference sequence). The CDR3 is 13 residues long.